Below, 20 T cell receptor beta chains from the same sample are listed, as sequenced in a study of cytomegalovirus exposure and HLA in healthy donors (dated by TCRdb to about 2017). Libraries were constructed by the immunoSEQ multiplex PCR assay. For the multiplex PCR, a mixture combining 60 forward primers for TCR Vbeta segments and 13 reverse primers for TCR Jbeta segments was used. TCRdb provides this immuneACCESS table in a form limited to in-frame rearrangements. Some clones are lacking; in checked studies, under half of them reflect an unresolved V gene, and why the rest are absent is not known. Within this sample are roughly 220,000 clones, with just under 70% of them counted one time only. The biggest ten clones account for 2.5% to 3% of the sample. The sequencing input was PBMCs. The receptors shown here come from a middle-aged man in good health and CMV-seropositive.

This rearrangement joins TRBV9 to TRBJ1-3; D is undetermined. Trimming shortened V by 0 bases and J by 5 bases, and 9 bases separated the two germline ends. CDR1 and CDR2 (germline): SGDLS, YYNGEE. This CDR3 comprises 14 residues. CDR3 sequence: CASSVDDSRNTIYF. CDR3 DNA: TGTGCCAGCAGCGTAGACGACTCCAGAAACACCATATATTTT.

The chain combines TRBV5-1 with TRBJ1-5, with D hard to call. Germline V gene lookup returns CDR1 SGHRS and CDR2 YFSETQ. V dropped 3 bases and J dropped 11 bases, with 18 bases sitting between them. This CDR3 is 14 amino acids long. The CDR3 DNA follows: TGCGCCAGCAGCTGGGGAACGGCGGGAGGAGCCCAGCATTTT. Its protein is CASSWGTAGGAQHF.

This clone turned up a few times. The V and J genes are TRBV5-8 and TRBJ1-2; D not certain. CDR3 length: 15 amino acids. Germline assignment: CDR1 SGHTS and CDR2 YDEGEE. Trimming pared 0 bases from V and 1 base from J, leaving 10 bases between. The CDR3, as DNA: TGTGCCAGCAGCTTGGGCTCACAGATTAACTATGGCTACACCTTC. It encodes CASSLGSQINYGYTF.

This clone was seen a handful of times. The J gene is TRBJ1-2, the V gene TRBV4-1; TRBD1 matches 7 bases. Germline V CDR1 and CDR2: MGHRA, YSYEKL. The V segment lost 3 bases and the J segment 7 bases; nucleotides outside the gene matches: 14. CDR3 length equals 16 residues. CDR3 loop: CASSHTDRESIFGYTF. The CDR3 DNA reads TGCGCCAGCAGCCATACAGACAGGGAGTCAATATTTGGCTACACCTTC.

The chain combines TRBV10-3 with TRBJ2-2; tentatively, D is TRBD1 (5 bases). With 3 bases removed from V and 7 bases from J, the gap between germline ends came to 12 bases. Germline-derived CDR1 and CDR2 are ENHRY and SYGVKD. The CDR3 loop spans 14 amino acids. The CDR3 spells CAISDVGENGELFF. The DNA of the CDR3 is TGTGCCATCAGTGATGTAGGGGAAAACGGGGAGCTGTTTTTT.

This clone was picked up a small number of times. This chain connects TRBV11-3 to TRBJ2-1; perhaps TRBD2 as D (5 bases). With 1 base removed from V and 5 bases from J, the gap between germline ends came to 9 bases. The germline V gene encodes CDR1 SGHNT and CDR2 YENEEA. There are 14 residues in the CDR3. The CDR3 sequence is CASSLVSGNNEQFF. DNA of the CDR3: TGTGCCAGCAGCTTAGTTTCCGGGAACAATGAGCAGTTCTTC.

The sample holds one count of this clone. This sequence joins TRBV2 and TRBJ2-2; no definite D call. Germline-derived CDR1 and CDR2 are SNHLY and FYNNEI. The V end was cut by 2 bases, the J end by 4 bases, with 8 bases between. The CDR3 length is 14 residues. The CDR3 loop is CASSELRGTGELFF. Written as DNA, the CDR3 is TGTGCCAGCAGTGAACTTCGCGGCACCGGGGAGCTGTTTTTT. Drawing the rest from reference TRBV2 and TRBJ2-2, the complete variable domain is EPEVTQTPSHQVTQMGQEVILRCVPISNHLYFYWYRQILGQKVEFLVSFYNNEISEKSEIFDDQFSVERPDGSNFTLKIRSTKLEDSAMYFCASSELRGTGELFFGEGSRLTVL.

V and J are TRBV2 and TRBJ2-5; perhaps TRBD1 as D (6 bases). Deletions cut 10 bases from V and 4 bases from J, with 22 bases between. The CDR3 spans 15 residues. Germline CDR1 and CDR2: SNHLY and FYNNEI. This CDR3 is CATRLGDNLAETQYF. The CDR3 bases are TGTGCCACCCGACTGGGGGACAACCTGGCAGAGACCCAGTACTTC.

The CDR3 nucleotides are TGTGCCAGTAGAGGGTCGGAGCTAGCAAGTGAGCAGTTCTTC. This encodes CASRGSELASEQFF. This sequence joins TRBV19 and TRBJ2-1, with D perhaps matching TRBD2 (5 bases). This CDR3 has 14 amino acids. V shed 6 bases and J shed 9 bases, with 18 bases lying between them. In germline, CDR1 is LNHDA, CDR2 SQIVND (reference sequence).

The J gene is TRBJ2-5, the V gene TRBV6-6; maybe TRBD2 (5 bases). The J call may be in error: the DNA end matches TRBJ2-7 better. Germline lookup yields CDR1 MNHNY and CDR2 SVGAGI (reference sequence). The CDR3 runs 12 residues. The CDR3 nucleotides are TGTGCCAGCAGTTCGGGGTCCTACGAGCAGTACTTC. Its protein is CASSSGSYEQYF.

The CDR3 here is CASSSRVYRDSLNEQFF. As DNA, the CDR3 is TGTGCCAGCAGCTCCAGAGTATACCGGGACAGCCTTAATGAGCAGTTCTTC. The V call is TRBV7-8, the J call TRBJ2-1; 7 bases map to TRBD1. The CDR3 sequence is 17 residues long. Germline V gives CDR1 SGHVS, CDR2 FQNEAQ. Losses at the gene ends were 4 bases for V and 7 bases for J; bases not matched to a gene: 16.

The rearrangement uses TRBV5-6 and TRBJ2-1, with D possibly being TRBD1 (6 bases). The germline gives CDR1 SGHDT, CDR2 YYEEEE. V was pared by 3 bases and J by 7 bases, with 23 bases between. This CDR3 spans 17 amino acids. The CDR3 DNA reads TGTGCCAGCAGCTATCCCCGGGACACTAATTTGGGTAATGAGCAGTTCTTC. Translated: CASSYPRDTNLGNEQFF.

This rearrangement joins TRBV2 to TRBJ2-2, with D perhaps matching TRBD1 (6 bases). Trimming pared 9 bases from V and 1 base from J, leaving 9 bases between. Germline CDR1 is SNHLY and CDR2 is FYNNEI. CDR3 length equals 13 residues. Here the CDR3 DNA reads TGTGCCAGGCTACAGGGGAACACCGGGGAGCTGTTTTTT. Protein product: CARLQGNTGELFF.

This clone was seen a handful of times. This chain joins TRBV7-9 and TRBJ1-2, with 11 bases fitting TRBD1. The CDR3 extends over 13 amino acids. The V gene end was trimmed by 5 bases and the J gene end by 6 bases; junction bases not matched to a gene: 2. In germline, CDR1 is SEHNR, CDR2 FQNEAQ (reference sequence). The CDR3 nucleotides read TGTGCCAGCAGCCGGACAGGGGGCAATGGCTACACCTTC. Its translation is CASSRTGGNGYTF. Variable domain in full (rest from reference TRBV7-9 and TRBJ1-2): DTGVSQNPRHKITKRGQNVTFRCDPISEHNRLYWYRQTLGQGPEFLTYFQNEAQLEKSRLLSDRFSAERPKGSFSTLEIQRTEQGDSAMYLCASSRTGGNGYTFGSGTRLTVV.

The J gene is TRBJ2-2, the V gene TRBV14; weak D call: TRBD1 (5 bases). The V gene lost 2 bases and the J gene lost 4 bases, with 11 bases spanning the gap. CDR3 length: 15 residues. Looked up from germline, CDR1 is SGHDN and CDR2 is FVKESK. CDR3 DNA sequence: TGTGCCAGCAGCCAAAACTGGGGCGGCACCGGGGAGCTGTTTTTT. This sequence encodes CASSQNWGGTGELFF. The full variable domain, completed using reference TRBV14 and TRBJ2-2, is EAGVTQFPSHSVIEKGQTVTLRCDPISGHDNLYWYRRVMGKEIKFLLHFVKESKQDESGMPNNRFLAERTGGTYSTLKVQPAELEDSGVYFCASSQNWGGTGELFFGEGSRLTVL.

This chain links TRBV5-8 with TRBJ2-3, with 7 bases fitting TRBD1. The germline gives CDR1 SGHTS, CDR2 YDEGEE. The ends lost 2 bases at V and 3 bases at J; junction bases unmatched: 12. The CDR3 is 17 residues long. The CDR3 is CASSLPGEGAGTDTQYF. DNA for the CDR3: TGTGCCAGCAGCTTACCGGGCGAGGGGGCCGGGACAGATACGCAGTATTTT. Combining the CDR3 with reference TRBV5-8 and TRBJ2-3 gives the whole variable domain EAGVTQSPTHLIKTRGQQATLRCSPISGHTSVYWYQQALGLGLQFLLWYDEGEERNRGNFPPRFSGRQFPNYSSELNVNALELEDSALYLCASSLPGEGAGTDTQYFGPGTRLTVL.

The V call is TRBV6-5, the J call TRBJ2-3; 9 bases map to TRBD2. J gave up 6 bases and V 4 bases, and 5 bases lay outside the gene matches. The CDR3 runs to 14 residues. Germline V gene sequence: CDR1 MNHEY, CDR2 SVGAGI. CDR3: CASSSRGGADTQYF. The CDR3 DNA is TGTGCCAGCAGTTCCCGCGGGGGGGCTGATACGCAGTATTTT.

V and J are TRBV20-1 and TRBJ1-2; D is undetermined. Deletions cut 1 base from V and 12 bases from J, with 12 bases between. From germline, CDR1 is DFQATT and CDR2 SNEGSKA (reference sequence). The CDR3 runs 11 residues. CDR3 protein: CSARGSASDTF. CDR3 nucleotides: TGCAGTGCTAGAGGGTCCGCATCGGACACCTTC.

The rearrangement uses TRBV7-2 and TRBJ2-1; tentative D call: TRBD1 (5 bases). The germline CDR1 and CDR2 sequences are SGHTA and FQGNSA. The CDR3 runs to 12 residues. The V end lost 3 bases, the J end lost 9 bases, and 9 bases lay between the germline ends. The CDR3 nucleotides are TGTGCCAGCAGCTTGACAGTCGGTGAGCAGTTCTTC. Its protein is CASSLTVGEQFF.

The chain combines TRBV19 with TRBJ1-2, with D possibly being TRBD1 (5 bases). Germline CDR1 and CDR2: LNHDA and SQIVND (reference sequence). V was shortened by 5 bases and J by 8 bases, with 15 bases between the two germline ends. This CDR3 is 13 amino acids long. The chain's CDR3 is CASSAGSPRGYTF. As DNA, the CDR3 is TGTGCCAGTAGTGCAGGGTCCCCGCGGGGCTACACCTTC.